This T cell receptor beta chain was recorded in a study of identical twins. This CDR3 is 18 amino acids long. Germline V CDR1 and CDR2: MNHEY, SVGAGI. Trimming took 0 bases from V and 10 from J; bases not matched to a gene: 11. After template switching added a universal primer site, the resulting cDNA carried unique molecular identifiers. TCRdb redid the calling of the 5' RACE reads with MiXCR, one entry per CDR3 protein. The data contain 500,000 to 650,000 distinct CDR3 sequences, about 20% of them singletons. This sample also appeared in a second study, on yellow fever vaccine responses in identical twins.

J is TRBJ2-1 and V is TRBV6-5, with 14 bases identical to TRBD2. The specimen sequenced was CD4+ T cells sorted from blood. The sequence derives from a woman younger than 30 in good health. CDR3 DNA: TGTGCCAGCAGTTACTCGATCCCCGGGACTAGCGGGGGTTTCGAGCAGTTCTTC. Protein sequence: CASSYSIPGTSGGFEQFF.